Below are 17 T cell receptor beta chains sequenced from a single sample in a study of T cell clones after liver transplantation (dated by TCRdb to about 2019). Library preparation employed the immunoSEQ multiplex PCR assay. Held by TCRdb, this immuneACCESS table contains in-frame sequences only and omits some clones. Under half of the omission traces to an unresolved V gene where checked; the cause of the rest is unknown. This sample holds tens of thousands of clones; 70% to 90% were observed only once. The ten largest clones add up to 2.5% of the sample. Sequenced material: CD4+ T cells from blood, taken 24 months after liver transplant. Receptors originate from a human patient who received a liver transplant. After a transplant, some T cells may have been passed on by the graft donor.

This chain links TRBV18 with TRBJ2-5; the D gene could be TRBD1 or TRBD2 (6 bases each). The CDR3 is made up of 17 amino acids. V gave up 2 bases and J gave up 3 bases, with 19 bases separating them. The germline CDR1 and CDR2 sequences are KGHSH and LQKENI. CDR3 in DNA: TGTGCCAGCTCACCAACCGGGACACCGGGGGACAAAGAGACCCAGTACTTC. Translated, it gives CASSPTGTPGDKETQYF.

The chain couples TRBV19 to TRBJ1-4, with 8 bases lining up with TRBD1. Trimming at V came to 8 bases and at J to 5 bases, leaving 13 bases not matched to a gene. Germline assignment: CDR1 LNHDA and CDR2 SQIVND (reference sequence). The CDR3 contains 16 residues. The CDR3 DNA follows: TGTGCCAGTGGATACAGGGGGAATGCCCCCAATGAAAAACTGTTTTTT. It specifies CASGYRGNAPNEKLFF.

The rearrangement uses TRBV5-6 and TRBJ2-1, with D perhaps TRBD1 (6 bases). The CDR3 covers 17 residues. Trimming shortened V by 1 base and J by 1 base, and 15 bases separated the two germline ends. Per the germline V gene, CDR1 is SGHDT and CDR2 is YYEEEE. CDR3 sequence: CASSLPPTGYSYNEQFF. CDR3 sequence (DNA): TGTGCCAGCAGCTTGCCCCCTACAGGGTATTCCTACAATGAGCAGTTCTTC.

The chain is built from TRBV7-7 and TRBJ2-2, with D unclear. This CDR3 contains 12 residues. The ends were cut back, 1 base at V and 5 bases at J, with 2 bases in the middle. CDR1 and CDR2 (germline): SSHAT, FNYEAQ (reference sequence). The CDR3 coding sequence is TGTGCCAGCAGCTTAGGTACCGGGGAGCTGTTTTTT. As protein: CASSLGTGELFF.

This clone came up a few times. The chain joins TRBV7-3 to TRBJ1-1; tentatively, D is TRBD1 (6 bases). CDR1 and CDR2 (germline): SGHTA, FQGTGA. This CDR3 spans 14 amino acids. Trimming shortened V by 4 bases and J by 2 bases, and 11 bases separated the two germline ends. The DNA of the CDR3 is TGTGCCAGCAGCTACCGACAGGTTAACACTGAAGCTTTCTTT. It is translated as CASSYRQVNTEAFF.

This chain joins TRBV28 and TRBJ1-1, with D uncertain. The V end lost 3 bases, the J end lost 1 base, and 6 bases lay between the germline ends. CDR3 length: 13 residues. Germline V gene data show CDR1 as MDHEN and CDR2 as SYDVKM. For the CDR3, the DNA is TGTGCCAGCAGTTTCGCAGGGAACACTGAAGCTTTCTTT. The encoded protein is CASSFAGNTEAFF.

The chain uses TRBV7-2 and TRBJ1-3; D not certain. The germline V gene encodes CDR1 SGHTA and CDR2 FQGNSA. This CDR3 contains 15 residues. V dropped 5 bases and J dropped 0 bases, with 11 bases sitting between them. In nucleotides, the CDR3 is TGTGCCAGCAGCCCATATCAGAGCTCTGGAAACACCATATATTTT. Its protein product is CASSPYQSSGNTIYF.

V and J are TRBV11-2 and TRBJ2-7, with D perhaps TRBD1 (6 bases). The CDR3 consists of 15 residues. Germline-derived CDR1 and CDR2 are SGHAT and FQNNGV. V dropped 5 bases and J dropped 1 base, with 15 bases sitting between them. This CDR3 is CASSPRTDSSYEQYF. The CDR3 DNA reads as TGTGCCAGCAGCCCGCGGACGGACAGTTCCTACGAGCAGTACTTC.

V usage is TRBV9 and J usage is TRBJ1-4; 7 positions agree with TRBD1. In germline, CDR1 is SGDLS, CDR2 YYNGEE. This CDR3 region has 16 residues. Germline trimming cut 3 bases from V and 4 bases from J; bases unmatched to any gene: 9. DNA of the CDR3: TGTGCCAGCAGCGCCCGGGGGGACAGCATTAATGAAAAACTGTTTTTT. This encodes CASSARGDSINEKLFF.

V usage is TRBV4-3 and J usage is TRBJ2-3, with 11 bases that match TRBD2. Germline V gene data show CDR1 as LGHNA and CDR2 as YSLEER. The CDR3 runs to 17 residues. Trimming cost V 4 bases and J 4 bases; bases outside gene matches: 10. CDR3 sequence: CASSRGLAGGGADTQYF. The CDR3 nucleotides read TGCGCCAGCAGCCGAGGATTAGCGGGGGGGGGCGCAGATACGCAGTATTTT.

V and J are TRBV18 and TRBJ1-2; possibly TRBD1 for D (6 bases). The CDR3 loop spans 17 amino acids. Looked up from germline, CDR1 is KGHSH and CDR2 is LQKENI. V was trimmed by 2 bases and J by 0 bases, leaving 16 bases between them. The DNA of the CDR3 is TGTGCCAGCTCACCAGTACCCGGGGGCCCAGCTAACTATGGCTACACCTTC. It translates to CASSPVPGGPANYGYTF.

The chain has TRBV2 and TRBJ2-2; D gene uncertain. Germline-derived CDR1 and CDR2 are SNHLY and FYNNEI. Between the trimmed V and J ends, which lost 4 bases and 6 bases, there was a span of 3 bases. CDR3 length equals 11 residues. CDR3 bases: TGTGCCAGCAGTGGGGCCGGGGAGCTGTTTTTT. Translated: CASSGAGELFF. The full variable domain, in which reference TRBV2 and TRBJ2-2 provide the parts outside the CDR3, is EPEVTQTPSHQVTQMGQEVILRCVPISNHLYFYWYRQILGQKVEFLVSFYNNEISEKSEIFDDQFSVERPDGSNFTLKIRSTKLEDSAMYFCASSGAGELFFGEGSRLTVL.

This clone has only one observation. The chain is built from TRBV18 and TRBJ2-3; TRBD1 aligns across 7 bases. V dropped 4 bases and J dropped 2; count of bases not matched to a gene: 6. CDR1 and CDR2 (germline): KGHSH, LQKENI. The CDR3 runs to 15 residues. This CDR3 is CASSREGTDTDTQYF. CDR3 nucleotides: TGTGCCAGCTCACGAGAGGGGACAGACACAGATACGCAGTATTTT.

The CDR3 here is CATCLALSYEQYF. The CDR3 DNA reads as TGTGCCACTTGCCTAGCGCTATCCTACGAGCAGTACTTC. The chain combines TRBV6-1 with TRBJ2-7; D perhaps matches TRBD2 (6 bases). Germline V lookup: CDR1 MNHNS, CDR2 SASEGT. Deletions cut 10 bases from V and 1 base from J, with 14 bases between. The CDR3 spans 13 residues.

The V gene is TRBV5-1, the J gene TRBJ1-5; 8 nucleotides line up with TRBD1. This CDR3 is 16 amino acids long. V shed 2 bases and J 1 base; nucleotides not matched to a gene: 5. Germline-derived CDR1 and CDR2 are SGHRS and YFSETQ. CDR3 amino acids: CASSFGTGKSNQPQHF. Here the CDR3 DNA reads TGCGCCAGCAGCTTCGGGACAGGAAAAAGCAATCAGCCCCAGCATTTT.

The CDR3 region is CSVFSQDSHGYTF. CDR3 nucleotides: TGCAGCGTTTTTAGCCAGGACAGCCATGGCTACACCTTC. The chain is built from TRBV29-1 and TRBJ1-2; D possibly corresponds to TRBD1 (6 bases). Looked up from germline, CDR1 is SQVTM and CDR2 is ANQGSEA. The CDR3 is 13 amino acids. The V gene lost 5 bases and the J gene lost 6 bases, with 16 bases spanning the gap.

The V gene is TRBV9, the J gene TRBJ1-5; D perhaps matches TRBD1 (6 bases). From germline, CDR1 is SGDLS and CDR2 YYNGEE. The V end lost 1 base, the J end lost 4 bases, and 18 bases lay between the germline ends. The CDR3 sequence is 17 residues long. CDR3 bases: TGTGCCAGCAGCGTACCCTGGGGGGGGGCCCCGAATCAGCCCCAGCATTTT. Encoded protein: CASSVPWGGAPNQPQHF.